Shown below are 15 T cell receptor beta chains from a single sample sequenced in a study of blood T cell repertoires in COVID-19. Repertoires were generated with immunoSEQ multiplex PCR, while TCRdb's copy carries only in-frame clones and drops some. The data contain about 250,000 clones, 75% to 90% of them singletons. Sequences were obtained from PBMCs or T cells enriched from blood (not recorded which). Receptor source: a woman aged 18-29 years who had recovered from COVID-19.

The V and J genes are TRBV5-1 and TRBJ2-5; 7 bases match TRBD1. The junction had 4 bases not matched to a gene; V was cut back by 4 bases and J by 4 bases. CDR1 is SGHRS and CDR2 is YFSETQ in the germline V gene. The CDR3 is 13 amino acids. For the CDR3, the DNA is TGCGCCAGCAGCACCGGGACAGCAGAGACCCAGTACTTC. This encodes CASSTGTAETQYF.

This chain uses TRBV29-1 with TRBJ1-5; TRBD1 agrees at 9 bases. Unmatched junction bases numbered 2, after V lost 4 bases and J lost 4 bases. The CDR3 is 13 residues long. The germline V gene has CDR1 SQVTM and CDR2 ANQGSEA. CDR3 loop: CSVGQGGNQPQHF. Here the CDR3 DNA reads TGCAGCGTTGGACAGGGGGGGAATCAGCCCCAGCATTTT.

This rearrangement joins TRBV30 to TRBJ1-1; 10 nucleotides align to TRBD1. Germline assignment: CDR1 GTSNPN and CDR2 SVGIG (reference sequence). Losses at the gene ends were 5 bases for V and 3 bases for J; bases not matched to a gene: 3. The CDR3 is 13 residues long. The CDR3 sequence is CAWDRGRHTEAFF. CDR3 sequence (DNA): TGTGCCTGGGACAGGGGGCGTCACACTGAAGCTTTCTTT.

This clone was detected once. The V gene is TRBV7-6, the J gene TRBJ1-2, with TRBD1 identical over 8 bases. V dropped 1 base and J dropped 6; count of bases not matched to a gene: 10. The germline CDR1 and CDR2 sequences are SGHVS and FNYEAQ. The CDR3 length is 16 residues. CDR3 amino acids: CASSLDPQQGADGYTF. The CDR3 DNA follows: TGTGCCAGCAGCTTAGATCCCCAGCAGGGGGCGGATGGCTACACCTTC.

The chain combines TRBV5-1 with TRBJ2-1; a weak D match, TRBD2 (6 bases). This CDR3 spans 15 amino acids. The V gene lost 4 bases and the J gene lost 0 bases, with 11 bases spanning the gap. CDR1 and CDR2 from the germline V gene are SGHRS and YFSETQ. The CDR3 DNA is TGCGCCAGCAGCGGCGGGGCGAGCTCCTACAATGAGCAGTTCTTC. It translates to CASSGGASSYNEQFF.

This clone occurred once. The chain is built from TRBV30 and TRBJ2-7, with 7 positions matching TRBD2. Unmatched junction bases numbered 0, after V lost 3 bases and J lost 1 base. Per germline, CDR1 GTSNPN and CDR2 SVGIG (reference sequence). The CDR3 runs to 12 residues. The CDR3 sequence: CAWRGGSYEQYF. For the CDR3, the DNA is TGTGCCTGGAGGGGGGGGTCCTACGAGCAGTACTTC.

The chain has TRBV19 and TRBJ2-5; D is perhaps TRBD1 (5 bases). Trimming stripped 4 bases from V and 2 bases from J, with 11 bases between. This CDR3 is built from 14 residues. The V gene's germline CDR1 is LNHDA and CDR2 SQIVND (reference sequence). The CDR3 here is CASSSNRQQETQYF. The DNA for the CDR3 is TGTGCCAGTAGTAGCAATCGACAGCAAGAGACCCAGTACTTC. Full variable domain (outside the CDR3, taken from reference TRBV19 and TRBJ2-5): DGGITQSPKYLFRKEGQNVTLSCEQNLNHDAMYWYRQDPGQGLRLIYYSQIVNDFQKGDIAEGYSVSREKKESFPLTVTSAQKNPTAFYLCASSSNRQQETQYFGPGTRLLVL.

Concerning this clone itself: The identical CDR3 is also encoded by other nucleotide sequences in the sample. V usage is TRBV28 and J usage is TRBJ1-2, with TRBD1 as a possible D gene (6 bases). The CDR3 consists of 13 residues. Germline-derived CDR1 and CDR2 are MDHEN and SYDVKM. Trimming took off 6 bases at V and 4 bases at J, with 12 bases between the two ends. The CDR3 DNA reads as TGTGCCAGCAGCTCGACAGGTGGCTATGGCTACACCTTC. This gives the protein CASSSTGGYGYTF.

This clone was observed once. The chain joins TRBV13 to TRBJ2-2; D possibly corresponds to TRBD2 (6 bases). The CDR3 spans 14 residues. Trimming took off 1 base at V and 5 bases at J, with 8 bases between the two ends. From germline, CDR1 is PRHDT and CDR2 FYEKMQ (reference sequence). DNA of the CDR3: TGTGCCAGCAGCTTAGAACTAGCTACCGGGGAGCTGTTTTTT. This gives the protein CASSLELATGELFF.

The chain joins TRBV9 to TRBJ2-3; 7 nucleotides agree with TRBD1. V shed 3 bases and J 2 bases; nucleotides not matched to a gene: 9. CDR1 and CDR2 (germline): SGDLS, YYNGEE. This CDR3 region has 16 residues. Here the CDR3 reads CASSEFGQVDTDTQYF. As DNA, the CDR3 is TGTGCCAGCAGCGAATTTGGACAGGTCGACACAGATACGCAGTATTTT.

This chain's CDR3 is CASSLGGGSGQPQHF. CDR3 nucleotides: TGCGCCAGCAGCTTGGGAGGAGGGTCGGGTCAGCCCCAGCATTTT. The J gene is TRBJ1-5, the V gene TRBV5-1; unclear D gene. Trimming left V 0 bases short and J 6 bases short, with 13 bases between. This CDR3 comprises 15 residues. Germline V gives CDR1 SGHRS, CDR2 YFSETQ.

The chain recombines TRBV5-1 with TRBJ2-1; possible D gene TRBD2, 5 bases. This CDR3 is built from 17 residues. Looked up from germline, CDR1 is SGHRS and CDR2 is YFSETQ. The V end was cut by 3 bases, the J end by 7 bases, with 23 bases between. CDR3 nucleotide sequence: TGCGCCAGCAGCTCGTCTACGGGTGGAGGAATGTTGAATGAGCAGTTCTTC. Protein: CASSSSTGGGMLNEQFF.

CDR3 in DNA: TGTGCCAGCAGTTACCCTTCGCGTGAGCAGTACTTC. Translated: CASSYPSREQYF. The V call is TRBV6-2 or TRBV6-3, the J call TRBJ2-7; no clear D gene. Germline CDR1 MNHEY, CDR2 SVGEGT. The ends were cut back, 2 bases at V and 7 bases at J, with 9 bases in the middle. This CDR3 has 12 residues.

Only a few counts were recorded for this clone. The chain links TRBV19 to TRBJ2-2; 8 nucleotides match TRBD1. The CDR3 covers 14 residues. Germline values: CDR1 LNHDA, CDR2 SQIVND (reference sequence). The V and J ends lost 9 bases and 4 bases, in that order; junction bases with no gene match: 7. The CDR3 nucleotides are TGTGCCAGCGCACCAGGGGGCCGCACCGGGGAGCTGTTTTTT. Its protein is CASAPGGRTGELFF.

The V call is TRBV5-1, the J call TRBJ1-2; TRBD1 is a possible D gene (5 bases). V was cut by 3 bases and J by 8 bases, with 17 bases left in between. CDR1 and CDR2 (germline): SGHRS, YFSETQ. The length of the CDR3 is 14 residues. This CDR3 is CASSSRGGSDGYTF. Written as DNA, the CDR3 is TGCGCCAGCAGCTCCCGGGGGGGGAGCGACGGCTACACCTTC.